This T cell receptor (beta chain) derives from a study of blood T cells in healthy people across ages. Study-wide results and caveats: The study found TCR beta diversity correlated strongly with naive T cell percentage.

Drawn from each donor were around 9.1 milliliters of peripheral blood. A few counts support this clonotype. Its target is not known. The CDR3 runs 14 residues. Germline CDR1 SEHNR, CDR2 FQNEAQ (reference sequence). The V end was cut by 5 bases, the J end by 1 base, with 9 bases between. A J-beta primer mix and a sample-barcoded 5' primer were used in a second PCR of roughly 6 to 11 cycles. Each of the samples gave a minimum of 3 million paired-end reads that contained CDR3. TCRdb re-analysed the 5' RACE reads in MiXCR, keeping a single row per CDR3 protein. The top ten clones hold 15% to 20% of a sample with more than 1 million distinct CDR3 sequences, 40% to 55% of them seen once.

The rearrangement links TRBV7-9 to TRBJ2-1; TRBD1 might be the D (6 bases). The material sequenced was blood. This TCR was recovered from a woman aged 55-69 years in good health. This CDR3 reads CASSPDRSYNEQFF. The CDR3 DNA reads as TGTGCCAGCAGCCCGGACAGATCCTACAATGAGCAGTTCTTC.